The 9 T cell receptor beta chains listed next were all sequenced from one sample in a study of graft-versus-host responses after intestinal transplantation (dated by TCRdb to about 2021). These receptors' antigens are unknown. Taken with the paper, the label for time point translates to: cells obtained before transplantation from donor or recipient. The library was produced with the immunoSEQ multiplex PCR assay. TCRdb carries this immuneACCESS record with in-frame sequences only. Its versions omit some clonotypes, under half of them owing to an unresolved V gene in the studies checked, with the rest unexplained. Across this sample there are about 90,000 clones, with roughly 92% seen only once. Jointly, the top ten make up roughly 0.31% of the sample. The source was unstimulated CD4+ T cells sorted from spleen or lymph node cells, collected before intestinal transplant. The source is a human donor who received an intestinal transplant.

This clone was seen just once. V is TRBV6-1 and J is TRBJ1-1, with D unclear. Germline CDR1 MNHNS, CDR2 SASEGT. The CDR3 length is 17 residues. Trimming pared 4 bases from V and 0 bases from J, leaving 18 bases between. The CDR3: CASSGHGLTPMNTEAFF. The CDR3 bases are TGTGCCAGCAGTGGTCACGGCCTGACACCTATGAACACTGAAGCTTTCTTT.

This rearrangement joins TRBV7-9 to TRBJ2-1; D is ambiguous. V lost 4 bases and J 7 bases, leaving 14 bases between the germline ends. Per the germline V gene, CDR1 is SEHNR and CDR2 is FQNEAQ (reference sequence). The CDR3 totals 14 residues. The CDR3 region is CASSSSGDKNEQFF. CDR3 sequence (DNA): TGTGCCAGCAGCTCCTCCGGAGACAAGAATGAGCAGTTCTTC.

The rearrangement joins TRBV6-5 to TRBJ2-2; possible D gene TRBD2, 6 bases. This CDR3 has 15 amino acids. Deletions cut 2 bases from V and 7 bases from J, with 14 bases between. The V gene's germline CDR1 is MNHEY and CDR2 SVGAGI. CDR3 protein: CASSYVGEEIGELFF. For the CDR3, the DNA is TGTGCCAGCAGTTACGTGGGGGAGGAGATCGGGGAGCTGTTTTTT.

The chain employs TRBV30 and TRBJ2-7; weak D call: TRBD1 (5 bases). The germline V and J ends were trimmed by 2 bases and 2 bases, with 7 bases remaining between them. CDR1 and CDR2 (germline): GTSNPN, SVGIG (reference sequence). The CDR3 has 12 amino acids. Here the CDR3 DNA reads TGTGCCTGGAGTCTGACAGCCTACGAGCAGTACTTC. Translation: CAWSLTAYEQYF.

This chain uses TRBV2 with TRBJ2-1; tentatively, D is TRBD1 or TRBD2 (6 bases each). Trimming cost V 4 bases and J 7 bases, with 17 bases left between them. Germline-derived CDR1 and CDR2 are SNHLY and FYNNEI. The CDR3 length is 15 residues. The CDR3 spells CASSGDWRGGNEQFF. CDR3 coding DNA: TGTGCCAGCAGTGGGGATTGGCGAGGGGGGAATGAGCAGTTCTTC.

This clone came up a few times. V usage is TRBV11-2 and J usage is TRBJ1-1; TRBD1 is a possible D gene (5 bases). V was clipped by 1 base and J by 4 bases, with 7 bases between them. CDR3 length: 13 amino acids. CDR1 SGHAT and CDR2 FQNNGV come from the germline V gene. The CDR3 DNA is TGTGCCAGCAGCTTAGGCCAGGGCACTGAAGCTTTCTTT. Its protein product is CASSLGQGTEAFF.

This clone was seen just once. The chain is built from TRBV4-1 and TRBJ2-3; 11 positions agree with TRBD2. This CDR3 has 16 amino acids. Germline V gene sequence: CDR1 MGHRA, CDR2 YSYEKL. V shed 1 base, J shed 4 bases, and the junction held 4 bases outside the gene matches. Here the CDR3 reads CASSQVGLAGSDTQYF. The DNA for the CDR3 is TGCGCCAGCAGCCAAGTAGGACTAGCGGGCTCAGATACGCAGTATTTT.

Points on this clone: Sequence at one end of the junction differs from germline and may be a read error. J is TRBJ2-7 and V is TRBV10-3; weak D call: TRBD1 (5 bases). This CDR3 has 12 residues. CDR1 ENHRY and CDR2 SYGVKD come from the germline V gene. CDR3 amino acids: CASSSSQGEQYF. The DNA for the CDR3 is TGTGCCAGCAGTTCGTCTCAGGGCGAGCAGTACTTC.

This clone was counted once. The genes are TRBV18 and TRBJ1-1; D is uncertain. Trimming took 3 bases from V and 1 from J, leaving 6 bases between them. The length of the CDR3 is 13 residues. Germline V gene data show CDR1 as KGHSH and CDR2 as LQKENI. In DNA, the CDR3 is TGTGCCAGCTCACCCACACGGAACACTGAAGCTTTCTTT. This gives the protein CASSPTRNTEAFF. The full variable domain, with the rest looked up from reference TRBV18 and TRBJ1-1, is NAGVMQNPRHLVRRRGQEARLRCSPMKGHSHVYWYRQLPEEGLKFMVYLQKENIIDESGMPKERFSAEFPKEGPSILRIQQVVRGDSAAYFCASSPTRNTEAFFGQGTRLTVV.